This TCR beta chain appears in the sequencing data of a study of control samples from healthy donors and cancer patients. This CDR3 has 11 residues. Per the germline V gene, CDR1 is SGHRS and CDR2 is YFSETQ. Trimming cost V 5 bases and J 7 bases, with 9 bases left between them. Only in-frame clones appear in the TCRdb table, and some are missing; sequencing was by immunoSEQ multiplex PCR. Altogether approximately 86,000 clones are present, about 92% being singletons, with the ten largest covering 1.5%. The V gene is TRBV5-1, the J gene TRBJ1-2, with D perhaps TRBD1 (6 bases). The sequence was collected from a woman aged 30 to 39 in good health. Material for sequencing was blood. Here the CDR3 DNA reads TGCGCCAGCAGAATCAGGGGTGGCTACACCTTC. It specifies CASRIRGGYTF.